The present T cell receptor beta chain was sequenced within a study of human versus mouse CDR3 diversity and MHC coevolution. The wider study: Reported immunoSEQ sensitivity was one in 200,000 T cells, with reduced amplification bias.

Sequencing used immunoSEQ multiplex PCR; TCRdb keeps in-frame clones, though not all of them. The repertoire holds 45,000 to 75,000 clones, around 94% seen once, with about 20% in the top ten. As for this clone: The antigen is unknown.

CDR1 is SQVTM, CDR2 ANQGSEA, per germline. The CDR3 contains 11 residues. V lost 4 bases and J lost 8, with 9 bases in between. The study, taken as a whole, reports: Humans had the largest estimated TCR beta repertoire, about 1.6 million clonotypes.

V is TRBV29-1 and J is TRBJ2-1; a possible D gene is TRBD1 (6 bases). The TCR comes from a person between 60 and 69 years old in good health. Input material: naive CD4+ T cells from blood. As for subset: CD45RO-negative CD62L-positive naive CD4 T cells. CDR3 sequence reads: CSVVQGDEQFF. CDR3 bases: TGCAGCGTTGTACAGGGCGATGAGCAGTTCTTC.